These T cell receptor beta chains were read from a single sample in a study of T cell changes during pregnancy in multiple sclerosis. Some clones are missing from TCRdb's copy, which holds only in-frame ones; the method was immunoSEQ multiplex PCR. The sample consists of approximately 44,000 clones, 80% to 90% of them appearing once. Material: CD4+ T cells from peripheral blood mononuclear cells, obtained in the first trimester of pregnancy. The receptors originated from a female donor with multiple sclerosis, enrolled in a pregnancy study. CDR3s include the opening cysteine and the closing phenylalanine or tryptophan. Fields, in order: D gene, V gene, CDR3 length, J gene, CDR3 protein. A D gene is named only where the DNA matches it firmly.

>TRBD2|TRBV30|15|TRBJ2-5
CAWSSFLGTSETQYF
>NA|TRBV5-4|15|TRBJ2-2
CASSSRLSNTGELFF
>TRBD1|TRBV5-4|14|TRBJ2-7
CASSKWTGANEQYF
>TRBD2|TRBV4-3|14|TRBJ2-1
CASSQGLAGVEQFF
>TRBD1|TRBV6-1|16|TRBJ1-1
CASSVLQGVGNTEAFF
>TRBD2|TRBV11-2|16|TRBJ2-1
CASSLEPSGIRNEQFF
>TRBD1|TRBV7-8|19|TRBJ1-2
CASSLVLFDRGTNNYGYTF
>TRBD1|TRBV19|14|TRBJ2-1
CASSRTGTVDEQFF
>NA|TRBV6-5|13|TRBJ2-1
CASSYASLREQFF
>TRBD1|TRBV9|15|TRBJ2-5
CASSALGTEQETQYF
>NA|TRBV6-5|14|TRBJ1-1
CASSYFGGGTEAFF
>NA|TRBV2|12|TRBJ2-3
CASRDIADTQYF
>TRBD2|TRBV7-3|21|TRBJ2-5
CASSLFPTTSGRAGLLETQYF
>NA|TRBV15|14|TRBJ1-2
CATSRAGGNYGYTF
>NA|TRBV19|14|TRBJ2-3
CASSIGQTTDTQYF
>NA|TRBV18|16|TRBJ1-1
CASLSQVGRGTTEAFF
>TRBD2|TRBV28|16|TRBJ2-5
CASTGFSGMFPETQYF
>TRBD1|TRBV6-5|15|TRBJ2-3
CASTRGGTGSDTQYF
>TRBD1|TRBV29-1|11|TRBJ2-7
CSVRQGREQYF
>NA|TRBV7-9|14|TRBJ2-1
CASRRPGRGNEQFF
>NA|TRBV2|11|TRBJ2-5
CASSDIETQYF
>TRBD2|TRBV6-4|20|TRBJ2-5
CASSDSGRTSGIILGETQYF
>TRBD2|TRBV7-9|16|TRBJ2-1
CASSLAGGRWGNEQFF